This TCR beta chain was recorded in a study of Ad26.COV2.S vaccination and SARS-CoV-2 variants. Turning to the study itself: Ad26.COV2.S was injected intramuscularly once or twice, 56 days apart.

Treatment meaning: over 15 received Ad26.COV2.S at low or high dose, single or two shots; 5 received placebo; per-sample allocation not given. Day 63 after the first injection of vaccine or placebo was the sampling time. The donor's status was that of an adult aged 18-55 years in Boston. The CDR3 runs to 14 residues. Germline V lookup: CDR1 LGHNT, CDR2 FRNRAP. Trimming removed 1 base from V and 4 bases from J, with 10 bases in between. Study-wide points: Considerable breadth of spike-specific CD8+ and CD4+ T cell responses has reportedly been documented following vaccination.

Assay: immunoSEQ multiplex PCR; the TCRdb copy retains only in-frame clones and omits some. This repertoire shows roughly 330,000 clones, approximately 87% found once; its top ten account for 5% to 6.5%. In the case of this clone: No antigen is known for it.

This clonotype originated in a person aged 18-65 years who received the Ad26.COV2.S COVID-19 vaccine or a placebo. The source was peripheral blood, collected in a trial of Ad26.COV2.S vaccine versus placebo. The J gene is TRBJ1-1, the V gene TRBV12-5; D is possibly TRBD1 (5 bases). CDR3 DNA: TGTGCTAGTGGTTTGGGTGGCCAGGGCACTGAAGCTTTCTTT. As protein: CASGLGGQGTEAFF.